What follows is one T cell receptor (beta chain) and its context. These data originate in a study of blood T cell repertoires in COVID-19. Study summary: Some COVID-19 samples were acute and others convalescent; all came from the United States, Italy and Spain. PBMCs, B-cell-depleted T cells, or T cells provided the cDNA or gDNA that made up the material.

This CDR3 spans 15 amino acids. Per the germline V gene, CDR1 is SEHNR and CDR2 is FQNEAQ (reference sequence). Between the trimmed V and J ends, which lost 5 bases and 0 bases, there was a span of 12 bases. Methods used by the authors: The assay estimated nucleated cells by amplifying reference gene primers. TCRdb keeps only in-frame clones here, not all; method: immunoSEQ multiplex PCR. V, J and clone size reflect that table, while D and trimming were determined from the DNA. There are a few hundred thousand clones in the sample; around 83% occur only once, and 8.2% lies in the top ten. The specimen sequenced was peripheral blood. This sequence joins TRBV7-9 and TRBJ2-3; TRBD2 is a possible D gene (7 bases). The sequence was collected from a woman older than 75 with COVID-19, enrolled during active disease. The CDR3 region has the DNA TGTGCCAGCAGCCTTGGGGGGGCAAGCACAGATACGCAGTATTTT. Its translation is CASSLGGASTDTQYF.